Sequencing of this T cell receptor (beta chain) was carried out in a study of blood T cell repertoires in COVID-19 (dated by TCRdb to 2018 to 2020). For context, the study as a whole: The collaborator samples originated in the United States, Italy and Spain and spanned the acute and convalescent phases of COVID-19. A de-identified subject ID, COVID-19 status, age in years and sex were almost always included in the sample metadata. The dataset comprised deeply sampled blood TCRbeta repertoires from subjects exposed to, actively infected with, or recovered from COVID-19. Where HLA class I and class II types were available, the types were taken from metadata supplied by the sample provider, not from assay-based typing. The samples were drawn from the first 160 participants of the ongoing ImmuneRACE study and from 1,254 subjects provided by 6 global collaborators. The repertoires were made available in a free public database intended to serve as a resource for research on the immune response to SARS-CoV-2. The prospective study material was composed of cDNA or gDNA derived from T cells, B-cell-depleted T cells, or PBMCs. Paper-wide results and their limitations: The quantity of clinical and demographic metadata differed by source and by participant and was supplied without curation.

Note on this clone: Its binding antigen is unknown. Qualities for individual bases were not recorded, and no much larger clone is one base off.

TCRbeta CDR3 regions were amplified from genomic DNA by means of the immunoSEQ Assay, a bias-controlled multiplex PCR. Under the source paper's analysis protocol: The number of nucleated cells in each sample was estimated from the amplification of reference gene primers within the assay. To quantify the absolute abundance of each unique TCRbeta CDR3 rearrangement, sequence reads were collapsed and filtered. For each sample, productive Simpson clonality was calculated as the square root of Simpson's diversity index over productive rearrangements. The immuneACCESS repertoire file appears here via TCRdb, limited to in-frame rearrangements. These files lack a portion of the clones; in checked studies, under half of the deficit traces to unresolved V genes, and the cause of the others is not known. The V and J calls and clone size come from that table; D and trimming were worked out from the DNA. Present in this sample are roughly 360,000 clones, 87% of which were seen just once. In total, the top ten clones hold 1% to 1.5% of the sample.

Participants in the prospective study were aged 18 to 89 years, lived in 20 to 30 United States geographic areas, and enrolled through a virtual design. In the prospective study, cohorts were assigned on the basis of participant-reported clinical history obtained from a screening survey and a study questionnaire. For ImmuneRACE Cohort 3, a participant was defined as recovered based on two consecutive negative NP/OP PCR tests, clearance by a healthcare professional, or resolution of symptoms. In the prospective study, whole blood, serum and a nasopharyngeal or oropharyngeal swab were collected from each participant by mobile phlebotomists. Participants in the prospective study had the option to provide additional blood draws and questionnaires over a roughly 2-month period. Before DNA extraction, blood samples from the prospective study were shipped at room temperature or frozen. The receptor was isolated from a man between 25 and 39 years old who had recovered from COVID-19. Sequencing used PBMCs or T cells enriched from blood (not recorded which).

In nucleotide form, the sequence is TGTGCCAGCAGCTTAGGGGACAGGGCACAAGCTTTCTTT. Its protein reads: CASSLGDRAQAFF. This sequence uses TRBV11-2 and TRBJ1-1; 9 junctional bases match TRBD1. Based on the germline V gene, the CDR1 and CDR2 sequences are SGHAT and FQNNGV. The CDR3 spans 13 residues, from the cysteine through the phenylalanine. The entry retains the CDR3 DNA only, 39 bases that are in frame from base 1. V lost 1 base and J lost 9 bases, and the count of bases not matched to a germline gene is 3.